This TCR beta chain stems from a study of T cells in Graves' hyperthyroidism and ophthalmopathy. General study findings and limits: Most thyroid clonotypes expanded above 0.001 appeared in blood too. The model forecast ophthalmopathy, anticipating it by a median roughly 6 months before onset.

Pregnant or lactating patients were excluded, as were those with uncontrolled infection or other autoimmune disease. The CDR3 consists of 15 residues. Germline CDR1 and CDR2: KGHSH and LQKENI. The source material, RNA transcripts, was used to amplify TCR beta CDR3 regions. In the first-round RT-PCR of the TCR CDR3, the HTBI primer set was used. TCRdb re-analysed the multiplex PCR reads in MiXCR, keeping a single row per CDR3 protein. The sample holds about 640,000 distinct CDR3 sequences, roughly 15% seen once. This clonotype was seen a handful of times. The antigen is undetermined. Sequencing was done on a sample of blood. This clonotype was obtained from a woman between 50 and 59 years old with Graves' ophthalmopathy. The chain couples TRBV18 to TRBJ2-1, with TRBD1 identical over 10 bases. The DNA end is a closer match to TRBJ2-7, so the J assignment may be wrong. The CDR3 DNA follows: TGTGCCAGCTCACCCGGGACAGGGGCTGGGAATGAGCAGTACTTC. Its protein is CASSPGTGAGNEQYF.